These 15 T cell receptor beta chains were all obtained from the same sample, sequenced in a study of blood T cell repertoires in COVID-19 (dated by TCRdb to between 2020 and 2021). Library construction relied on the immunoSEQ multiplex PCR assay. What TCRdb holds here is the immuneACCESS table cut down to in-frame rearrangements. Part of the clones is not present; checked against another copy, under half of the missing clones reflect an unresolved V gene, and the others are unexplained. The sample table contains more than 85,000 clones; only one count was recorded for approximately 80% of them. The biggest ten clones account for 5.5% to 8.5% of the sample. Sequences were obtained from peripheral blood. Source of these receptors: a woman in her forties or fifties with acute or convalescent COVID-19.

The gene calls are TRBV27 and TRBJ1-4, with 7 bases that match TRBD1. The CDR3 length is 14 residues. Losses at the gene ends were 5 bases for V and 8 bases for J; bases not matched to a gene: 8. CDR1 and CDR2 (germline): MNHEY, SMNVEV (reference sequence). The CDR3 sequence: CASSDSGGGEKLFF. For the CDR3, the DNA is TGTGCCAGCAGTGACTCAGGGGGAGGAGAAAAACTGTTTTTT.

The gene calls are TRBV20-1 and TRBJ2-1; D is uncertain. Germline V gene data show CDR1 as DFQATT and CDR2 as SNEGSKA (reference sequence). The CDR3 sequence is 11 residues long. V was trimmed by 1 base and J by 16 bases, leaving 14 bases between them. This chain's CDR3 is CSARVLRPGFF. Written as DNA, the CDR3 is TGCAGTGCTAGAGTTCTACGGCCGGGTTTCTTC.

V usage is TRBV30 and J usage is TRBJ2-3; TRBD2 agrees at 9 bases. V was pared by 5 bases and J by 3 bases, with 3 bases of the junction left unmatched. The CDR3 spans 13 residues. Germline CDR1 is GTSNPN and CDR2 is SVGIG (reference sequence). The chain's CDR3 is CAWEAGGTDTQYF. The DNA of the CDR3 is TGTGCCTGGGAGGCGGGGGGGACAGATACGCAGTATTTT.

Regarding this clone: The CDR3 end shows no conserved phenylalanine or tryptophan, and so a read error is likely. The DNA is left out, because the CDR3 cannot be placed on it with certainty; the CDR3 is given as TCRdb lists it. This chain joins TRBV3-1 (or the pseudogene TRBV3-2) and TRBJ2-7; the table assigns TRBD2, which was not confirmed against the DNA. Germline CDR1 reads LGHDT; CDR2 reads YNNKEL (reference sequence). The CDR3 comprises 13 residues, both ends counted. The CDR3 region is CASSQDSTKIPRS.

The chain recombines TRBV2 with TRBJ2-7, with a possible D match to TRBD1 (5 bases). CDR1 and CDR2 from the germline V gene are SNHLY and FYNNEI. The CDR3 length is 12 residues. Trimming shortened V by 5 bases and J by 4 bases, and 9 bases separated the two germline ends. CDR3 sequence (DNA): TGTGCCAGCAGTCTGGACATTTACGAGCAGTACTTC. Its translation: CASSLDIYEQYF.

This clone came up a few times. This chain joins TRBV30 and TRBJ1-3, with D perhaps matching TRBD1 (6 bases). The germline gives CDR1 GTSNPN, CDR2 SVGIG (reference sequence). The CDR3 is made up of 14 amino acids. V shed 0 bases and J shed 1 base, with 7 bases lying between them. The CDR3 sequence: CAWSVGGSGNTIYF. CDR3 sequence (DNA): TGTGCCTGGAGTGTAGGGGGTTCTGGAAACACCATATATTTT.

The V gene is TRBV4-1, the J gene TRBJ1-4; D gene ambiguous. The CDR3 loop spans 15 amino acids. CDR1 MGHRA and CDR2 YSYEKL come from the germline V gene. V dropped 4 bases and J dropped 8 bases, with 17 bases sitting between them. CDR3 DNA: TGCGCCAGCAGCCCCGGGCAGGCCCCTAGCGAAAAACTGTTTTTT. This sequence encodes CASSPGQAPSEKLFF.

The chain employs TRBV7-9 and TRBJ1-1; 10 bases agree with TRBD1. V dropped 5 bases and J dropped 4; count of bases not matched to a gene: 10. The CDR3 extends over 16 amino acids. CDR1 and CDR2 from the germline V gene are SEHNR and FQNEAQ (reference sequence). Written as DNA, the CDR3 is TGTGCCAGCAGCCCGGGGGACAGGGGATTTCTCACTGAAGCTTTCTTT. As protein: CASSPGDRGFLTEAFF. Full variable domain (missing parts from reference TRBV7-9 and TRBJ1-1): DTGVSQNPRHKITKRGQNVTFRCDPISEHNRLYWYRQTLGQGPEFLTYFQNEAQLEKSRLLSDRFSAERPKGSFSTLEIQRTEQGDSAMYLCASSPGDRGFLTEAFFGQGTRLTVV.

Written as DNA, the CDR3 is TGTGCCAGTAGTATAGGGGGCCTGCGAGGGGGAAGCAATCAGCCCCAGCATTTT. Translating gives CASSIGGLRGGSNQPQHF. The V and J genes are TRBV19 and TRBJ1-5, with a tentative D call TRBD1 (6 bases). The CDR3 sequence is 18 residues long. CDR1 and CDR2 (germline): LNHDA, SQIVND (reference sequence). The V gene lost 1 base and the J gene lost 1 base, with 17 bases spanning the gap.

The table lists this clone with a few counts. The chain links TRBV5-1 to TRBJ1-6; D ambiguous. With 0 bases removed from V and 10 bases from J, the gap between germline ends came to 14 bases. The CDR3 contains 15 residues. Germline V CDR1 and CDR2: SGHRS, YFSETQ. CDR3 sequence: CASSLAPGSVSPLHF. The CDR3 DNA is TGCGCCAGCAGCTTGGCCCCGGGATCGGTGTCACCCCTCCACTTT.

V gene TRBV5-1 combines with J gene TRBJ2-1; 11 nucleotides line up with TRBD2. Germline V CDR1 and CDR2: SGHRS, YFSETQ. The CDR3 has 15 amino acids. V shed 4 bases, J shed 5 bases, and the junction held 5 bases outside the gene matches. CDR3 bases: TGCGCCAGCAGCGGCTCTAGCGGGGGGAACAATGAGCAGTTCTTC. This sequence encodes CASSGSSGGNNEQFF.

This clone showed up just a few times. This chain connects TRBV29-1 to TRBJ1-2; 9 nucleotides match TRBD1. CDR1 is SQVTM and CDR2 is ANQGSEA in the germline V gene. The CDR3 totals 12 residues. With 5 bases clipped from V and 6 bases from J, the junction kept 4 bases outside the gene matches. CDR3 residues: CSVPGQGHGYTF. As DNA, the CDR3 is TGCAGCGTTCCGGGACAGGGACATGGCTACACCTTC.

CDR3 coding DNA: TGTGCCAGCAGGCAGGACAGGGAAGGCTACACCTTC. It translates to CASRQDREGYTF. The chain is built from TRBV5-4 and TRBJ1-2, with TRBD1 matching 8 bases. Germline-derived CDR1 and CDR2 are SGHNT and YYREEE (reference sequence). There are 12 residues in the CDR3. With V trimmed by 5 bases and J by 8 bases, 5 bases remained unmatched.

The rearrangement joins TRBV5-1 to TRBJ2-1, with D tentatively TRBD2 (6 bases). CDR1 is SGHRS, CDR2 YFSETQ, per germline. V was cut by 1 base and J by 2 bases, with 13 bases left in between. The CDR3 is made up of 16 amino acids. The CDR3, as DNA: TGCGCCAGCAGCTTGTCTAGCGTTGCCACCTACAATGAGCAGTTCTTC. Translated, it gives CASSLSSVATYNEQFF.

This rearrangement joins TRBV19 to TRBJ1-1; tentatively, D is TRBD1 (5 bases). CDR1 is LNHDA, CDR2 SQIVND, per germline (reference sequence). The germline V and J ends were trimmed by 4 bases and 6 bases, with 18 bases remaining between them. The CDR3 covers 15 residues. The CDR3 reads CASSTLTGKRSEAFF. As DNA, the CDR3 is TGTGCCAGTAGTACCCTAACAGGAAAGAGGTCTGAAGCTTTCTTT. The variable domain in full, with the rest retrieved from reference TRBV19 and TRBJ1-1, is DGGITQSPKYLFRKEGQNVTLSCEQNLNHDAMYWYRQDPGQGLRLIYYSQIVNDFQKGDIAEGYSVSREKKESFPLTVTSAQKNPTAFYLCASSTLTGKRSEAFFGQGTRLTVV.